These 22 T cell receptor beta chains came from one sample sequenced in a study of T-cell memory formation after mild COVID-19. TCRdb passed the 5' RACE reads through MiXCR, listing each CDR3 protein once. The table records more than 400,000 distinct CDR3 sequences, roughly 20% of them present only once. Sequencing was carried out using PBMCs or a T cell subset sorted from them (not recorded which). The receptors derive from an adult woman who had mild COVID-19 (a few samples of this study predate the infection). Cell type and time point are not known.

This clonotype was recorded a few times. The chain combines TRBV18 with TRBJ2-1; tentative D call: TRBD2 (5 bases). CDR3 length: 11 amino acids. Germline CDR1 KGHSH, CDR2 LQKENI. With 3 bases removed from V and 10 bases from J, the gap between germline ends came to 7 bases. The CDR3 protein is CASSPSEEQFF. CDR3 coding DNA: TGTGCCAGCTCACCTAGCGAAGAGCAGTTCTTC.

The CDR3 is CASSWLADSYNEQFF. In nucleotides, the CDR3 is TGTGCCAGCAGTTGGCTAGCGGACTCCTACAATGAGCAGTTCTTC. The V call is TRBV27, the J call TRBJ2-1; 7 bases match TRBD2. V was clipped by 4 bases and J by 0 bases; unmatched bases: 3. CDR1 is MNHEY, CDR2 SMNVEV, per germline (reference sequence). CDR3 length: 15 amino acids.

This clonotype has at least ten counts. The chain recombines TRBV5-1 with TRBJ1-1; 11 bases are shared with TRBD1. This CDR3 is 17 amino acids long. From germline, CDR1 is SGHRS and CDR2 YFSETQ. With V trimmed by 3 bases and J by 4 bases, 11 bases remained unmatched. The CDR3 sequence: CASSYWTGGALPTEAFF. The CDR3 DNA is TGCGCCAGCAGCTATTGGACAGGGGGCGCATTGCCCACTGAAGCTTTCTTT.

The genes are TRBV6-5 and TRBJ2-2, with a tentative D call TRBD2 (5 bases). Trimming removed 2 bases at V and 6 bases at J, with 16 bases between. CDR3 length equals 16 residues. The germline gives CDR1 MNHEY, CDR2 SVGAGI. The CDR3 protein is CASSYARGEGAGELFF. DNA for the CDR3: TGTGCCAGCAGTTACGCTCGAGGAGAGGGTGCCGGGGAGCTGTTTTTT.

This clonotype was counted ten times or more. The chain links TRBV5-1 to TRBJ2-7; 9 positions match TRBD2. V gave up 4 bases and J gave up 2 bases; unmatched junction bases: 13. CDR3 size: 17 residues. CDR1 SGHRS and CDR2 YFSETQ come from the germline V gene. The CDR3 region is CASSPRVAGAPAYEQYF. CDR3 nucleotides: TGCGCCAGCAGCCCTCGGGTAGCGGGGGCCCCCGCCTACGAGCAGTACTTC. The complete variable domain, with remaining parts taken from reference TRBV5-1 and TRBJ2-7, reads KAGVTQTPRYLIKTRGQQVTLSCSPISGHRSVSWYQQTPGQGLQFLFEYFSETQRNKGNFPGRFSGRQFSNSRSEMNVSTLELGDSALYLCASSPRVAGAPAYEQYFGPGTRLTVT.

Only a few counts were recorded for this clonotype. This chain links TRBV20-1 with TRBJ2-5; TRBD2 agrees at 10 bases. The V segment lost 5 bases and the J segment 2 bases; nucleotides outside the gene matches: 5. Germline CDR1 reads DFQATT; CDR2 reads SNEGSKA (reference sequence). This CDR3 comprises 14 residues. As DNA, the CDR3 is TGCAGTGCTCGAGCGGGGGGGCGTCAAGAGACCCAGTACTTC. Protein product: CSARAGGRQETQYF.

This clonotype was seen ten or more times. At one boundary the junction diverges from the germline segment, which might be a read error. V is TRBV5-1 and J is TRBJ2-7; TRBD1 agrees at 7 bases. The length of the CDR3 is 14 residues. Germline loops: CDR1 SGHRS, CDR2 YFSETQ. In DNA, the CDR3 is TGTGCCAGCAGCTTAGGGACAGCAACCTACGAGCAGTACTTC. Translated, it gives CASSLGTATYEQYF.

This chain links TRBV14 with TRBJ1-1, with D uncertain. Germline CDR1 SGHDN, CDR2 FVKESK. The CDR3 is 13 amino acids. The ends were cut back, 4 bases at V and 10 bases at J, with 16 bases in the middle. The CDR3 DNA reads as TGTGCCAGCAGCCCGCCCCCACCGGGAACAGCTTTCTTT. Translating it yields CASSPPPPGTAFF.

This chain joins TRBV7-9 and TRBJ2-6; 9 bases are shared with TRBD1. This CDR3 contains 20 residues. Germline values: CDR1 SEHNR, CDR2 FQNEAQ (reference sequence). After removal of 5 bases from V and 3 bases from J, the junction contained 17 bases not matched to a gene. CDR3 sequence (DNA): TGTGCCAGCAGCGAGAGGTGGGACAGGGTAGCCCCAGGTGGGGCCAACGTCCTGACTTTC. Protein product: CASSERWDRVAPGGANVLTF.

The chain employs TRBV5-5 and TRBJ2-3; TRBD1 agrees at 10 bases. The length of the CDR3 is 16 residues. V was pared by 2 bases and J by 5 bases, with 8 bases of the junction left unmatched. The germline V gene encodes CDR1 SGHKS and CDR2 YYEKEE (reference sequence). Here the CDR3 DNA reads TGTGCCAGCAGCTTAACCGGGACAGGGGAGGGAGATACGCAGTATTTT. It yields the protein CASSLTGTGEGDTQYF.

This clonotype was counted only a few times. J is TRBJ2-6 and V is TRBV9; D ambiguous. Germline lookup yields CDR1 SGDLS and CDR2 YYNGEE. Trimming took 0 bases from V and 3 from J, leaving 7 bases between them. The CDR3 spans 15 residues. CDR3 sequence reads: CASSVGQSGANVLTF. The CDR3 nucleotides read TGTGCCAGCAGCGTAGGGCAGAGTGGGGCCAACGTCCTGACTTTC.

The table lists this clonotype with many counts. CDR3 sequence: CASSWPTGRMTGELFF. The DNA for the CDR3 is TGTGCCAGCAGTTGGCCGACAGGGAGGATGACCGGGGAGCTGTTTTTT. The chain recombines TRBV6-6 with TRBJ2-2; a possible D gene is TRBD1 (7 bases). The CDR3 totals 16 residues. Trimming took off 4 bases at V and 5 bases at J, with 17 bases between the two ends. Germline V gives CDR1 MNHNY, CDR2 SVGAGI (reference sequence).

The chain carries TRBV29-1 and TRBJ2-3; D is ambiguous. The CDR3 loop spans 13 amino acids. Trimming took off 1 base at V and 3 bases at J, with 8 bases between the two ends. The germline V gene has CDR1 SQVTM and CDR2 ANQGSEA. The CDR3 region has the DNA TGCAGCGTTGAAGGCCTAGGTACAGATACGCAGTATTTT. It yields the protein CSVEGLGTDTQYF.

This clonotype was seen only a few times. This chain connects TRBV7-9 to TRBJ1-1, with 11 bases lining up with TRBD1. From germline, CDR1 is SEHNR and CDR2 FQNEAQ (reference sequence). Losses at the gene ends were 5 bases for V and 6 bases for J; bases not matched to a gene: 8. The CDR3 has 15 residues. CDR3 sequence: CASSDRDRGVAEAFF. CDR3 coding DNA: TGTGCCAGCAGCGACCGGGACAGGGGGGTCGCTGAAGCTTTCTTT.

This clonotype was seen many times. The chain carries TRBV24-1 and TRBJ1-5; 8 bases fit TRBD1. The CDR3 totals 13 residues. Germline values: CDR1 KGHDR, CDR2 SFDVKD. Trimming cost V 10 bases and J 2 bases; bases outside gene matches: 3. In DNA form, the CDR3 reads TGTGCCACGCAGGGACAGGGCAATCAGCCCCAGCATTTT. Translating gives CATQGQGNQPQHF.

This chain links TRBV24-1 with TRBJ2-1, with D possibly being TRBD1 or TRBD2 (6 bases each). In germline, CDR1 is KGHDR, CDR2 SFDVKD. Trimming stripped 0 bases from V and 16 bases from J, with 12 bases between. The CDR3 contains 12 residues. CDR3 loop: CATSDLRGPQFF. DNA of the CDR3: TGTGCCACCAGTGATTTGCGGGGGCCCCAATTCTTC.

The genes are TRBV18 and TRBJ2-7; D call uncertain. V lost 6 bases, J lost 3 bases, and 12 bases lay in between. CDR3 length equals 13 residues. CDR1 KGHSH and CDR2 LQKENI come from the germline V gene. The CDR3 DNA sequence: TGTGCCAGCTCCCTCACAAACGACTACGAGCAGTACTTC. Encoded protein: CASSLTNDYEQYF.

This clonotype occurred a few times. This chain joins TRBV18 and TRBJ2-3; D remains unclear. The CDR3 consists of 13 residues. The V end was cut by 2 bases, the J end by 5 bases, with 8 bases between. Per germline, CDR1 KGHSH and CDR2 LQKENI. The CDR3, as DNA: TGTGCCAGCTCACCAGTCGGCAAAGATACGCAGTATTTT. It codes for CASSPVGKDTQYF.

The V and J genes are TRBV6-1 and TRBJ2-3; 7 nucleotides align to TRBD2. The CDR3 has 15 residues. CDR1 is MNHNS and CDR2 is SASEGT in the germline V gene. V was clipped by 8 bases and J by 3 bases; unmatched bases: 11. CDR3 amino acids: CASGLISGETDTQYF. The DNA of the CDR3 is TGTGCCAGCGGCCTGATCAGCGGGGAGACAGATACGCAGTATTTT.

The chain is built from TRBV6-2 or TRBV6-3 and TRBJ2-7, with TRBD2 identical over 7 bases. Germline V gene lookup returns CDR1 MNHEY and CDR2 SVGEGT. This CDR3 region has 15 residues. The junction had 11 bases not matched to a gene; V was cut back by 5 bases and J by 4 bases. CDR3 coding DNA: TGTGCCAGCAGTGCCGGGGGACTATCAAAGTACGAGCAGTACTTC. It translates to CASSAGGLSKYEQYF.

This clonotype occurred a few times. The V and J genes are TRBV20-1 and TRBJ1-1; D not resolved. Trimming cost V 3 bases and J 4 bases, with 6 bases left between them. This CDR3 has 11 amino acids. Germline CDR1 is DFQATT and CDR2 is SNEGSKA (reference sequence). The chain's CDR3 is CSASPGTEAFF. The DNA for the CDR3 is TGCAGTGCTAGTCCGGGCACTGAAGCTTTCTTT.

This clonotype has at least ten counts. The rearrangement links TRBV12-3 or TRBV12-4 to TRBJ1-5, with D hard to call. V was clipped by 6 bases and J by 3 bases, with 18 bases between them. This CDR3 region has 16 residues. In DNA, the CDR3 is TGTGCCAGCAGATCGGACTGGGGAGTCTCCAATCAGCCCCAGCATTTT. As protein: CASRSDWGVSNQPQHF.